A single sample gave rise to the 12 T cell receptor beta chains below, sequenced in a study of cytomegalovirus exposure and HLA in healthy donors. It was with 60 Vbeta and 13 Jbeta primers that the PCR ran. Sequencing was performed with immunoSEQ multiplex PCR; in TCRdb, only in-frame clones are kept and a portion is missing. The repertoire holds about 160,000 clones, with roughly 77% as singletons. Specimen: PBMCs. These receptors all stem from a woman aged 18-29 years in good health and CMV-seronegative.

This chain links TRBV5-1 with TRBJ1-1; D might be TRBD1 (5 bases). CDR1 and CDR2 from the germline V gene are SGHRS and YFSETQ. The CDR3 covers 17 residues. The V gene lost 0 bases and the J gene lost 5 bases, with 20 bases spanning the gap. CDR3 bases: TGCGCCAGCAGCTTGGGCCTCAATGGGCAGGGTTCTACTGAAGCTTTCTTT. Protein: CASSLGLNGQGSTEAFF.

This clone showed up just once. The V call is TRBV4-1, the J call TRBJ1-1; D remains ambiguous. V dropped 0 bases and J dropped 2 bases, with 10 bases sitting between them. This CDR3 has 15 amino acids. In germline, CDR1 is MGHRA, CDR2 YSYEKL. The DNA of the CDR3 is TGCGCCAGCAGCCAAGAGGGGAGTTTAAACACTGAAGCTTTCTTT. Translated: CASSQEGSLNTEAFF.

This chain joins TRBV5-1 and TRBJ1-1, with D maybe TRBD1 (5 bases). Germline values: CDR1 SGHRS, CDR2 YFSETQ. V gave up 0 bases and J gave up 1 base, with 10 bases separating them. The CDR3 covers 15 residues. The CDR3 sequence is CASSLGSQENTEAFF. In DNA form, the CDR3 reads TGCGCCAGCAGCTTGGGATCACAGGAGAACACTGAAGCTTTCTTT.

This clone was seen only once. Mismatch with germline at one junction end may stem from a read error. This chain uses TRBV14 with TRBJ1-6; TRBD1 agrees at 10 bases. CDR3 length: 19 amino acids. Germline CDR1 reads SGHDN; CDR2 reads FVKESK. The CDR3 nucleotides read TGTGCCAGCAGCGAAGATTCCCCCTGGGGGACAGGGGTAAACTCACCCCTCCACTTT. Translation: CASSEDSPWGTGVNSPLHF.

This chain uses TRBV6-6 with TRBJ2-1; the match to TRBD2 covers 11 bases. CDR1 and CDR2 (germline): MNHNY, SVGAGI (reference sequence). This CDR3 comprises 15 residues. V was pared by 6 bases and J by 3 bases, with 4 bases of the junction left unmatched. CDR3 in amino acids: CASRTGTSGYNEQFF. The CDR3 coding sequence is TGTGCCAGCAGGACCGGGACTAGCGGCTACAATGAGCAGTTCTTC.

The rearrangement uses TRBV6-1 and TRBJ1-1; D may be TRBD1 (5 bases). The CDR3 is 13 amino acids. Germline CDR1 and CDR2: MNHNS and SASEGT. Trimming cost V 6 bases and J 0 bases, with 8 bases left between them. The CDR3 here is CASRKGLNTEAFF. The CDR3 bases are TGTGCCAGCAGGAAGGGGTTGAACACTGAAGCTTTCTTT.

The chain joins TRBV29-1 to TRBJ2-7; D remains unclear. Germline CDR1 SQVTM, CDR2 ANQGSEA. The CDR3 totals 12 residues. V lost 0 bases to trimming and J lost 1 base, with 4 bases between them. In DNA form, the CDR3 reads TGCAGCGTTGAAGACAGGTCCTACGAGCAGTACTTC. This encodes CSVEDRSYEQYF.

This chain uses TRBV5-6 with TRBJ2-1; 12 bases are a match to TRBD1. This CDR3 spans 15 amino acids. The V and J ends lost 2 bases and 10 bases, in that order; junction bases with no gene match: 7. Germline loops: CDR1 SGHDT, CDR2 YYEEEE. Here the CDR3 reads CASSFFGTGGREQFF. The CDR3 DNA sequence: TGTGCCAGCAGCTTCTTCGGGACAGGGGGCAGAGAGCAGTTCTTC. Variable domain in full (rest from reference TRBV5-6 and TRBJ2-1): DAGVTQSPTHLIKTRGQQVTLRCSPKSGHDTVSWYQQALGQGPQFIFQYYEEEERQRGNFPDRFSGHQFPNYSSELNVNALLLGDSALYLCASSFFGTGGREQFFGPGTRLTVL.

This clone was recorded once. The chain recombines TRBV4-2 with TRBJ1-5; weak D call: TRBD1 (6 bases). Germline values: CDR1 LGHNA, CDR2 YNFKEQ. With 0 bases removed from V and 6 bases from J, the gap between germline ends came to 21 bases. This CDR3 is 18 amino acids long. This CDR3 reads CASSQDLHGNRALQPQHF. The DNA of the CDR3 is TGTGCCAGCAGCCAAGATCTTCACGGAAACAGGGCGCTTCAGCCCCAGCATTTT.

This clone came up once. In DNA form, the CDR3 reads TGTGCCAGCAGTCCGGTGTTTGAGAACACTGAAGCTTTCTTT. Translated, it gives CASSPVFENTEAFF. V and J are TRBV6-4 and TRBJ1-1, with unresolved D. The germline CDR1 and CDR2 sequences are MRHNA and SNTAGT. V was shortened by 5 bases and J by 1 base, with 11 bases between the two germline ends. This CDR3 region has 14 residues.

The chain links TRBV5-1 to TRBJ1-1; TRBD1 matches at 8 bases. Germline CDR1 reads SGHRS; CDR2 reads YFSETQ. The CDR3 is 13 residues long. V shed 0 bases and J 6 bases; nucleotides not matched to a gene: 1. The CDR3 here is CASSLEDRAEAFF. CDR3 nucleotide sequence: TGCGCCAGCAGCTTGGAGGACAGGGCTGAAGCTTTCTTT.

The chain carries TRBV5-4 and TRBJ1-6, with 7 bases aligning to TRBD1. This CDR3 is built from 16 residues. Germline values: CDR1 SGHNT, CDR2 YYREEE (reference sequence). The trim removed 2 bases at V and 7 bases at J, leaving 9 bases unmatched. The CDR3 protein is CASSLIQGRRNSPLHF. The CDR3 nucleotides are TGTGCCAGCAGCTTAATACAGGGGAGGAGGAATTCACCCCTCCACTTT.